This entry concerns a single T cell receptor beta chain. Its binding antigen is unknown. Base qualities are missing; no much larger clone stands one base away. TCRbeta CDR3 regions were amplified from genomic DNA by means of the immunoSEQ Assay, a bias-controlled multiplex PCR. The authors' pipeline ran thus. Within the assay, amplification of reference gene primers was used to estimate how many nucleated cells each sample contained. To quantify the absolute abundance of each unique TCRbeta CDR3 rearrangement, sequence reads were collapsed and filtered. For each sample, productive Simpson clonality was calculated by taking the square root of Simpson's diversity index across productive rearrangements. TCRdb stores this immuneACCESS table with in-frame sequences only. Part of the clones is absent; in the studies checked, under half of the shortfall reflects unresolved V genes, and no reason is known for the rest. D and trimming come from the DNA, and the V and J calls and clone size come from that table. This sample is represented by 300,000 to 450,000 clones; about 89% of them were singletons. 2.3% of the sample is in the top ten clones.

The sample comes from a study of blood T cell repertoires in COVID-19 (dated by TCRdb to the early 2020s). Regarding the complete study: Samples covering the acute and convalescent phases of COVID-19 were provided by collaborators in the United States, Italy and Spain. The prospective study material was composed of cDNA or gDNA derived from T cells, B-cell-depleted T cells, or PBMCs. Subjects who had been exposed to COVID-19, were actively infected with it, or had recovered from it provided the deeply sampled blood TCRbeta repertoires that made up the dataset. A freely available public database, intended as a resource for researchers studying the immune response to SARS-CoV-2, is where the repertoires were released. Samples were obtained from the ongoing ImmuneRACE study (first 160 participants) and from approximately 1,200 subjects provided by 6 global collaborators. Nearly every sample came with metadata listing a de-identified subject ID, COVID-19 status, age in years and sex. Where available, HLA class I and class II types were obtained from metadata supplied by the sample provider rather than from assay-based typing. Results the study describes overall, beyond this receptor: The quantity of clinical and demographic metadata differed by source and by participant and was supplied without curation.

In Seattle, one collaborating source enrolled patients while the infection was active and tracked those patients longitudinally over the course of disease. Whole blood was collected in K2EDTA tubes by collaborating institutions according to the institutions' own protocols. For TCRbeta analysis, collaborators shipped samples in one of three forms: frozen whole blood, isolated PBMCs, or DNA extracted from either of those sample types. This TCR was recovered from a woman in her sixties or seventies with COVID-19, enrolled during active disease. Sample: peripheral blood.

The CDR3 protein: CASILREMDYEQYF. The nucleotide sequence reads as follows: TGTGCCAGCATCCTCCGGGAAATGGATTACGAGCAGTACTTC. This receptor chain uses TRBV6-5 and TRBJ2-7, and perhaps TRBD2 as D gene, on 5 matching bases. From its cysteine to its phenylalanine, the CDR3 spans 14 amino acids. The sequence is cut down to CDR3 DNA, 42 bases in frame from base 1. CDR1 and CDR2, per the germline V gene, are MNHEY and SVGAGI. Deletion took 7 bases off V and 4 bases off J, with a span of 17 bases between the germline ends.